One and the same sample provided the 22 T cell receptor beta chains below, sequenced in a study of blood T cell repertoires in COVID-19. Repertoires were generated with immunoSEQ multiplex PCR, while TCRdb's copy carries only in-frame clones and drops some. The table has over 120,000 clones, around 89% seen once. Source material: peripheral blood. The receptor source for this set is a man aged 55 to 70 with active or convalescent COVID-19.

The CDR3 bases are TGCGCCAGCAGCCAAGAGGGCAGGGATTGGGAGCAGTTCTTC. Translating it yields CASSQEGRDWEQFF. V is TRBV4-3 and J is TRBJ2-1; a weak D match, TRBD1 (5 bases). CDR1 and CDR2 from the germline V gene are LGHNA and YSLEER. There are 14 residues in the CDR3. V was shortened by 0 bases and J by 10 bases, with 13 bases between the two germline ends.

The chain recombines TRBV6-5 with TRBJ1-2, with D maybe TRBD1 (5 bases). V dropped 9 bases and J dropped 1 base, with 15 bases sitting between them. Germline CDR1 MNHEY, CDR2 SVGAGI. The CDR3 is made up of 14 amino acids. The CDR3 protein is CASTAGTYNYGYTF. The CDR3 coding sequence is TGTGCCAGTACCGCGGGGACTTATAACTATGGCTACACCTTC.

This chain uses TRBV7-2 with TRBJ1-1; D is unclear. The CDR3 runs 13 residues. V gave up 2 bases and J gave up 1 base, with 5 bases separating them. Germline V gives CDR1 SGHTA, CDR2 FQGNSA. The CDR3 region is CASSLSQNTEAFF. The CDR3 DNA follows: TGTGCCAGCAGCTTATCACAGAACACTGAAGCTTTCTTT.

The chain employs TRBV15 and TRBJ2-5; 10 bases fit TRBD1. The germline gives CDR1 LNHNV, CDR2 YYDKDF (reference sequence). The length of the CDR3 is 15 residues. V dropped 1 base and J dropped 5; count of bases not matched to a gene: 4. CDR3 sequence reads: CATSRGDRGEETQYF. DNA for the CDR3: TGTGCCACCAGCAGAGGGGACAGGGGCGAGGAGACCCAGTACTTC.

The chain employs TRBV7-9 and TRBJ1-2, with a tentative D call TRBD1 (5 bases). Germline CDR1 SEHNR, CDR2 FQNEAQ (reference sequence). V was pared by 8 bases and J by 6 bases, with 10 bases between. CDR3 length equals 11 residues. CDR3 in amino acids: CASGGVDGYTF. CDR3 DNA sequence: TGTGCCAGCGGGGGGGTGGATGGCTACACCTTC.

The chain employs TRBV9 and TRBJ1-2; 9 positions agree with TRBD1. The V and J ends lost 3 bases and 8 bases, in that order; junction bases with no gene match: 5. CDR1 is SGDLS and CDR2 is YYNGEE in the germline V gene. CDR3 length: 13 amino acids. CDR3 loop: CASSEQGAEGYTF. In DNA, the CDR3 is TGTGCCAGCAGCGAACAGGGGGCGGAGGGCTACACCTTC.

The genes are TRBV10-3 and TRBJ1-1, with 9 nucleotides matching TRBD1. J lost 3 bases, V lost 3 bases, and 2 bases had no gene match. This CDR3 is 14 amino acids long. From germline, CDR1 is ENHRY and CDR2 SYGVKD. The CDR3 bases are TGTGCCATCAGTGATTACAGGGGGCACACTGAAGCTTTCTTT. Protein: CAISDYRGHTEAFF.

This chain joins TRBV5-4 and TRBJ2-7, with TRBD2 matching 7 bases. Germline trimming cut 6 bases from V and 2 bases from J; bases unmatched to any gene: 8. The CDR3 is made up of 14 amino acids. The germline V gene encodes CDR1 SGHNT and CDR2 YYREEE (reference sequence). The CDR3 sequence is CASTRDGGAYEQYF. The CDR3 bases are TGTGCCAGCACCCGGGATGGGGGGGCCTACGAGCAGTACTTC.

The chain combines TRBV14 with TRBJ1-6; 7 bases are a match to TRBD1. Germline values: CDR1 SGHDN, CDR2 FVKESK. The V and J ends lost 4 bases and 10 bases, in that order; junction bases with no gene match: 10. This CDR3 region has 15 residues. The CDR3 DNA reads TGTGCCAGCAGCCCCGGAGGAGGACAGGTGTCACCCCTCCACTTT. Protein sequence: CASSPGGGQVSPLHF.

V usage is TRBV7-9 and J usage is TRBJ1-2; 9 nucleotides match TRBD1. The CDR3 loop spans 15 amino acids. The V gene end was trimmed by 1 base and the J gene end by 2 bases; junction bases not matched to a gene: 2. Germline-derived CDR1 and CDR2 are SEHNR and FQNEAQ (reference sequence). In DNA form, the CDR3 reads TGTGCCAGCAGCTTAGATACAGGGGGCAACTATGGCTACACCTTC. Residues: CASSLDTGGNYGYTF.

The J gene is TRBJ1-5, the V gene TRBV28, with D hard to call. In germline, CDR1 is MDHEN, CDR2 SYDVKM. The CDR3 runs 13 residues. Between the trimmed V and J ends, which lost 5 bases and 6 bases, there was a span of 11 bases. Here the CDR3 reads CASSPPGTQPQHF. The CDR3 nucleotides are TGTGCCAGCAGTCCACCAGGAACTCAGCCCCAGCATTTT.

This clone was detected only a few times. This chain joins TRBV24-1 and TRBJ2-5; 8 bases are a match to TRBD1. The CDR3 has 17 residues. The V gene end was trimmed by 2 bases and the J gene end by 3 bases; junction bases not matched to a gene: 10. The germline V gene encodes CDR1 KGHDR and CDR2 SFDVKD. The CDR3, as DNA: TGTGCCACCAGTGATTGGGGAGGACAGGGATGGGAAGAGACCCAGTACTTC. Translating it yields CATSDWGGQGWEETQYF.

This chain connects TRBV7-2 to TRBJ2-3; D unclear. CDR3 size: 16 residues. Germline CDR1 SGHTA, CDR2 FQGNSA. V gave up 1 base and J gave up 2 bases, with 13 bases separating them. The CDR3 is CASSLVSWYTTDTQYF. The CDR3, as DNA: TGTGCCAGCAGCTTAGTTTCATGGTACACCACAGATACGCAGTATTTT.

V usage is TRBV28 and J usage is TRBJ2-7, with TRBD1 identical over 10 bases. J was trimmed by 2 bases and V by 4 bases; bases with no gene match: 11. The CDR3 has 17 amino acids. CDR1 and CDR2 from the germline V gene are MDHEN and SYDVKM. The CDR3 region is CASSSEGQGRLAYEQYF. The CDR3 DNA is TGTGCCAGCAGTTCCGAGGGACAGGGGCGCCTAGCCTACGAGCAGTACTTC.

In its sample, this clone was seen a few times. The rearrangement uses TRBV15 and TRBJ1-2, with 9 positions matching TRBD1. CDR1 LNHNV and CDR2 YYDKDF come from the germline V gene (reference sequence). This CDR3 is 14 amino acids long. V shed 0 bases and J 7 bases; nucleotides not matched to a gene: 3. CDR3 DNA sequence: TGTGCCACCAGCAGAGAAGGACAGGGGCCTGGCTACACCTTC. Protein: CATSREGQGPGYTF.

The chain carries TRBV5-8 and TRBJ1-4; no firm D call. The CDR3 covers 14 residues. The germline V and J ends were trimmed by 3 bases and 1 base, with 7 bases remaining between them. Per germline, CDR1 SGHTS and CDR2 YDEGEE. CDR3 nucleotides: TGTGCCAGCAGCTGGCGGGGAACTAATGAAAAACTGTTTTTT. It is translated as CASSWRGTNEKLFF.

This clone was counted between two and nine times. CDR3 DNA sequence: TGTGCCAGCAGCTCCGGGCGGCAGGGGACCCAGTACTTC. Protein product: CASSSGRQGTQYF. The rearrangement links TRBV11-2 to TRBJ2-5, with TRBD1 as a possible D gene (5 bases). Germline loops: CDR1 SGHAT, CDR2 FQNNGV. The CDR3 has 13 amino acids. The V end lost 4 bases, the J end lost 7 bases, and 13 bases lay between the germline ends.

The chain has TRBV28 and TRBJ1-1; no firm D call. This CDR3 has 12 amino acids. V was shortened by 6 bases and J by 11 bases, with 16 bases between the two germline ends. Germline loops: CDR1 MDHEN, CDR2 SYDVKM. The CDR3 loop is CASRSHGFAAFF. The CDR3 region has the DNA TGTGCCAGCAGATCACACGGGTTCGCTGCTTTCTTT.

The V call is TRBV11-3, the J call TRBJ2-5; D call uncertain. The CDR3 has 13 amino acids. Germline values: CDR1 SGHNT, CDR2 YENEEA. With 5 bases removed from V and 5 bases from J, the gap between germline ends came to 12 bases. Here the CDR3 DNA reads TGTGCCAGCAGCATCCCCCCCGAGGAGACCCAGTACTTC. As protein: CASSIPPEETQYF.

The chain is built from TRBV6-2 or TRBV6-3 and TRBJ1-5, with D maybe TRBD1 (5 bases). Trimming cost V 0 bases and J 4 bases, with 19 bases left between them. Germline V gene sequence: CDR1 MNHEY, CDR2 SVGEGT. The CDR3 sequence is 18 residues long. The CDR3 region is CASSYSLRQGVVNQPQHF. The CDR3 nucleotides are TGTGCCAGCAGTTACTCGCTCCGGCAGGGCGTCGTTAATCAGCCCCAGCATTTT.

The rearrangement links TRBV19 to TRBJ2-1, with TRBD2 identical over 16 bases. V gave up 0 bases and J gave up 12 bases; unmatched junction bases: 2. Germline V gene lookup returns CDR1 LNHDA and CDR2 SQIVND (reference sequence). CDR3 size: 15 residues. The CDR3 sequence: CASSIEGTSGRGQFF. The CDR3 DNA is TGTGCCAGTAGTATAGAGGGGACTAGCGGGAGGGGGCAGTTCTTC.

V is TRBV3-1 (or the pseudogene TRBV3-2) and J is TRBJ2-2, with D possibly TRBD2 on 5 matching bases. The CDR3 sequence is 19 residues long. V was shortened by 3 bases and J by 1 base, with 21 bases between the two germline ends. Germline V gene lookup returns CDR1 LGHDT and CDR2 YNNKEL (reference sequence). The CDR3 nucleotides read TGTGCCAGCAGCCATAGACCGCCCGGGGTTATCAAGAACACCGGGGAGCTGTTTTTT. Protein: CASSHRPPGVIKNTGELFF.